A single sample gave rise to the 26 T cell receptor beta chains below, sequenced in a study of identical twins. A single record per CDR3 protein comes from TCRdb applying MiXCR to the 5' RACE reads. The profile shows 1.5 million to 2 million distinct CDR3 sequences, less than 40% of them singletons. Sequencing was done on a sample of cord blood. The receptors were gathered from a newborn girl in good health.

The chain employs TRBV28 and TRBJ2-5, with 8 bases fitting TRBD1. The DNA end is a closer match to TRBJ2-7, so the J assignment may be wrong. The length of the CDR3 is 14 residues. Per germline, CDR1 MDHEN and CDR2 SYDVKM. The CDR3 sequence is CASSLSYRGNEQYF. The DNA for the CDR3 is TGTGCCAGCAGTTTATCGTACAGGGGGAACGAGCAGTACTTC.

The chain uses TRBV7-2 and TRBJ2-3; 8 bases match TRBD2. This CDR3 contains 15 residues. Germline trimming cut 1 base from V and 7 bases from J; bases unmatched to any gene: 7. The germline V gene encodes CDR1 SGHTA and CDR2 FQGNSA. Here the CDR3 reads CASSLGLAGLYTQYF. CDR3 bases: TGTGCCAGCAGCTTAGGGTTAGCGGGATTGTATACGCAGTATTTT.

As concerns this clonotype: This may be a read error, as it is one base from a much larger clone. The V call is TRBV11-2, the J call TRBJ1-2; D is possibly TRBD1 (5 bases). The CDR3 is 13 amino acids. Germline CDR1 is SGHAT and CDR2 is FQNNGV. The CDR3 here is CASGFPGSYGYTF. In DNA form, the CDR3 reads TGTGCCAGCGGCTTCCCAGGGAGCTATGGCTACACCTTC.

This chain links TRBV5-1 with TRBJ2-1, with 10 bases that match TRBD2. The CDR3 spans 16 residues. The J segment lost 5 bases and the V segment lost 0 bases, leaving 5 bases of the junction unmatched. Germline loops: CDR1 SGHRS, CDR2 YFSETQ. The CDR3 coding sequence is TGCGCCAGCAGCTTGGATCTAGCGGGGGTTAACAATGAGCAGTTCTTC. It translates to CASSLDLAGVNNEQFF.

Concerning this clonotype: The junction departs from germline at one end; a sequencing error may be responsible. This chain uses TRBV7-8 with TRBJ1-5; 9 bases are shared with TRBD1. Germline V CDR1 and CDR2: SGHVS, FQNEAQ. The CDR3 is 14 amino acids. The CDR3 DNA is TGTGCCAGCAGCTATACAGGGGGCAAGCAGCCCCAGCATTTT. Its translation: CASSYTGGKQPQHF.

The rearrangement uses TRBV4-2 and TRBJ1-1; TRBD1 aligns across 8 bases. Looked up from germline, CDR1 is LGHNA and CDR2 is YNFKEQ. This CDR3 has 16 residues. J was trimmed by 3 bases and V by 4 bases; bases with no gene match: 10. CDR3 sequence (DNA): TGTGCCAGCAGCCCCACAGGGGGGAATTGGTACACTGAAGCTTTCTTT. It is translated as CASSPTGGNWYTEAFF.

The table lists this clonotype with a few counts. The chain links TRBV7-9 to TRBJ2-7; D assignment may be TRBD1 or TRBD2 (5 bases each). Between the trimmed V and J ends, which lost 2 bases and 3 bases, there was a span of 20 bases. This CDR3 contains 17 residues. Germline V lookup: CDR1 SEHNR, CDR2 FQNEAQ (reference sequence). CDR3 DNA sequence: TGTGCCAGCAGCTTATACCAGGGATGGGGGAAGGACTACGAGCAGTACTTC. Translating it yields CASSLYQGWGKDYEQYF.

At least ten counts were recorded for this clonotype. The chain uses TRBV27 and TRBJ2-1; tentatively, D is TRBD2 (6 bases). The germline gives CDR1 MNHEY, CDR2 SMNVEV (reference sequence). The CDR3 consists of 18 residues. V shed 3 bases and J shed 3 bases, with 21 bases lying between them. CDR3 protein: CASSFLYNPGLLYNEQFF. The CDR3 DNA reads TGTGCCAGCAGTTTCCTTTACAATCCGGGACTCCTCTACAATGAGCAGTTCTTC.

V gene TRBV12-3 or TRBV12-4 combines with J gene TRBJ2-3, with D tentatively TRBD2 (6 bases). CDR3 length: 15 amino acids. Trimming stripped 5 bases from V and 1 base from J, with 13 bases between. In nucleotides, the CDR3 is TGTGCCAGCAGTCACCTCGGGAGTGGCACAGATACGCAGTATTTT. Translation: CASSHLGSGTDTQYF.

V usage is TRBV2 and J usage is TRBJ2-5, with a tentative D call TRBD2 (6 bases). Germline V gives CDR1 SNHLY, CDR2 FYNNEI. The CDR3 is 13 amino acids. V dropped 7 bases and J dropped 5 bases, with 14 bases sitting between them. CDR3 DNA: TGTGCCAGCATCGGAGGGGTTTGGGAGACCCAGTACTTC. It yields the protein CASIGGVWETQYF.

V gene TRBV18 combines with J gene TRBJ2-3; D may be TRBD2 (5 bases). Germline-derived CDR1 and CDR2 are KGHSH and LQKENI. Trimming shortened V by 1 base and J by 4 bases, and 9 bases separated the two germline ends. The CDR3 runs 14 residues. CDR3 protein: CASSPLEEADTQYF. CDR3 bases: TGTGCCAGCTCACCACTTGAGGAGGCAGATACGCAGTATTTT.

Comment on this clonotype: This may be a read error: a much more frequent sequence differs by one nucleotide. The genes are TRBV28 and TRBJ2-5; tentatively, D is TRBD2 (6 bases). The length of the CDR3 is 14 residues. V was shortened by 2 bases and J by 11 bases, with 18 bases between the two germline ends. Germline values: CDR1 MDHEN, CDR2 SYDVKM. The CDR3 protein is CASSLPGVGNEQYF. The CDR3 DNA follows: TGTGCCAGCAGTTTACCGGGAGTAGGGAATGAGCAGTACTTC.

This CDR3 is CASSAVRFEAFF. The CDR3 coding sequence is TGTGCCAGCAGCGCGGTGCGATTTGAAGCTTTCTTT. The genes are TRBV7-9 and TRBJ1-1; D is unresolved. Germline-derived CDR1 and CDR2 are SEHNR and FQNEAQ (reference sequence). This CDR3 has 12 amino acids. The V gene lost 5 bases and the J gene lost 7 bases, with 11 bases spanning the gap.

This chain uses TRBV20-1 with TRBJ1-1; tentatively, D is TRBD1 (6 bases). Germline CDR1 reads DFQATT; CDR2 reads SNEGSKA (reference sequence). V was trimmed by 4 bases and J by 0 bases, leaving 12 bases between them. The CDR3 extends over 14 amino acids. CDR3 in amino acids: CSATTDRMNTEAFF. The CDR3 bases are TGCAGTGCTACTACGGACAGAATGAACACTGAAGCTTTCTTT.

In the case of this clonotype: One end of the junction varies from germline; a read error may be responsible. The chain couples TRBV9 to TRBJ2-1; tentative D call: TRBD2 (5 bases). The germline CDR1 and CDR2 sequences are SGDLS and YYNGEE. The CDR3 contains 16 residues. The CDR3 DNA follows: TGTGCCAGCAGCGGAAGGGAACTAGTGGGATACAGTGAGCAGTTCTTC. This codes for CASSGRELVGYSEQFF.

The table lists this clonotype with a count of one. This chain uses TRBV5-1 with TRBJ1-1, with D tentatively TRBD1 (5 bases). The CDR3 length is 15 residues. The ends were cut back, 1 base at V and 4 bases at J, with 14 bases in the middle. Germline CDR1 SGHRS, CDR2 YFSETQ. CDR3 bases: TGCGCCAGCAGCTTGATAGCAGGCGGGGGCACTGAAGCTTTCTTT. This codes for CASSLIAGGGTEAFF.

CDR3 amino acids: CASSIHGGSYGYTF. CDR3 nucleotide sequence: TGTGCCAGCAGCATCCACGGGGGAAGCTACGGCTACACCTTC. The V call is TRBV7-2, the J call TRBJ1-2; D possibly corresponds to TRBD1 (5 bases). This CDR3 comprises 14 residues. V was cut by 5 bases and J by 8 bases, with 18 bases left in between. Germline CDR1 and CDR2: SGHTA and FQGNSA.

This chain links TRBV20-1 with TRBJ2-4, with D hard to call. The V end was cut by 3 bases, the J end by 3 bases, with 9 bases between. The V gene's germline CDR1 is DFQATT and CDR2 SNEGSKA (reference sequence). The CDR3 totals 13 residues. The CDR3 coding sequence is TGCAGTGCTAGCGAGGTGGGCAAAAACATTCAGTACTTC. This gives the protein CSASEVGKNIQYF.

Notes on this clonotype: A single base separates this from a much larger clone, so it may be a read error. The rearrangement links TRBV4-1 to TRBJ2-1; TRBD2 matches 8 bases. Matching the DNA end better, TRBJ2-7 makes the J call doubtful. This CDR3 spans 17 amino acids. Per the germline V gene, CDR1 is MGHRA and CDR2 is YSYEKL. The CDR3 here is CASSQEITSGPYNEQYF. The CDR3 coding sequence is TGCGCCAGCAGCCAAGAGATAACTAGCGGACCCTACAATGAGCAGTACTTC.

The CDR3 reads CASTSPDSRNSPLHF. CDR3 bases: TGTGCCAGCACCTCCCCGGACAGTCGGAATTCACCCCTCCACTTT. The rearrangement joins TRBV28 to TRBJ1-6, with a tentative D call TRBD1 (6 bases). This CDR3 contains 15 residues. V shed 7 bases and J shed 7 bases, with 17 bases lying between them. CDR1 and CDR2 from the germline V gene are MDHEN and SYDVKM.

The table lists this clonotype with a few counts. V is TRBV29-1 and J is TRBJ2-1, with D hard to call. The ends were cut back, 3 bases at V and 6 bases at J, with 12 bases in the middle. Germline V gene data show CDR1 as SQVTM and CDR2 as ANQGSEA. The CDR3 sequence is 13 residues long. Here the CDR3 DNA reads TGCAGCGTTGATGGGATAGCCTTCAATGAGCAGTTCTTC. This translates into CSVDGIAFNEQFF.

The genes are TRBV12-3 or TRBV12-4 and TRBJ1-2; 9 bases map to TRBD1. Germline trimming cut 5 bases from V and 6 bases from J; bases unmatched to any gene: 10. This CDR3 has 15 residues. The DNA of the CDR3 is TGTGCCAGCAGTCCTCGTTGGGACAGGGAACATGGCTACACCTTC. This encodes CASSPRWDREHGYTF.

This clonotype has a handful of counts. The V call is TRBV20-1, the J call TRBJ2-3; 7 bases match TRBD2. The CDR3 runs to 14 residues. Unmatched junction bases numbered 8, after V lost 4 bases and J lost 4 bases. Germline values: CDR1 DFQATT, CDR2 SNEGSKA (reference sequence). The CDR3: CSATRLASADTQYF. CDR3 DNA sequence: TGCAGTGCTACCCGACTAGCCTCGGCAGATACGCAGTATTTT.

This chain joins TRBV27 and TRBJ2-5; D is undetermined. Between the trimmed V and J ends, which lost 8 bases and 5 bases, there was a span of 15 bases. In germline, CDR1 is MNHEY, CDR2 SMNVEV (reference sequence). This CDR3 region has 13 residues. In nucleotides, the CDR3 is TGTGCCAGCCGTCTAACGGCGTCGGAGACCCAGTACTTC. This codes for CASRLTASETQYF.

This clonotype was observed a single time. V is TRBV6-5 and J is TRBJ2-6; tentatively, D is TRBD2 (5 bases). This CDR3 contains 17 residues. The V end lost 1 base, the J end lost 0 bases, and 10 bases lay between the germline ends. Germline lookup yields CDR1 MNHEY and CDR2 SVGAGI. CDR3 amino acids: CASSYCSGDSGANVLTF. CDR3 in DNA: TGTGCCAGCAGTTACTGCTCCGGGGACTCTGGGGCCAACGTCCTGACTTTC.

The genes are TRBV20-1 and TRBJ2-2; a weak D match, TRBD2 (5 bases). Germline values: CDR1 DFQATT, CDR2 SNEGSKA (reference sequence). There are 17 residues in the CDR3. The V gene lost 1 base and the J gene lost 0 bases, with 15 bases spanning the gap. CDR3 nucleotide sequence: TGCAGTGCTAGAGTTTTAACCAGCGGATCGAACACCGGGGAGCTGTTTTTT. Its protein is CSARVLTSGSNTGELFF.